Reported below is one TCR beta chain. This clonotype has a handful of counts. The antigen this receptor binds is unknown. A read error may be the cause here, since a much bigger clone is one base away. Donors were six healthy women forming three monozygous twin pairs. Each of the three twin pairs had been raised together, and the twins in each pair were thought likely to have encountered the same infectious agents and vaccines. TCR cDNA libraries were prepared from RNA that had been isolated from peripheral blood mononuclear cells. The sample is drawn from a study of identical twins' blood T cells (dated by TCRdb to 2013 to 2014). In terms of the full investigation: Roughly 49 million Illumina reads were obtained across about twelve libraries, comprising six alpha-chain and six beta-chain libraries. To assess how genetics influences repertoire formation, the study used next-generation sequencing to compare the TCR alpha and beta chain repertoires of three pairs of monozygous twins.

Relative to germline, V is 3 bases shorter and J is 0 bases shorter, with 16 bases between their ends. From its cysteine to its phenylalanine, the CDR3 spans 18 amino acids. The sequence is cut down to CDR3 DNA, 54 bases in frame from base 1. Via the germline V gene, CDR1 is SGDLS and CDR2 YYNGEE. General study outcomes and caveats: The number of shared CDR3 clonotypes between two donors was mainly determined by the product of their cloneset sizes, and twins did not clearly deviate from this trend. Validation by independent studies was stated to be required for the proposed role of the TCRalpha J segment in MHC recognition during thymic selection. Among the most abundant TCRbeta clonotypes, more CDR3 sequences were shared by each donor with her twin than with unrelated donors. Twin pairs were reported to be markedly more alike in V gene usage than unrelated donors were, even when looking at non-selected out-of-frame TCRbeta clonotypes. Environmental influences could not be excluded as an explanation for twin similarity, since twins were reared together.

The library relied on 5' RACE. Sequencing took place on an Illumina Genome Analyzer IIx. The RNA-based TCR cDNA libraries were made using a previously described protocol that was modified in several ways. To prevent cross-contamination, sample-specific barcodes were added to both ends of each TCR cDNA library during cDNA synthesis and amplification. As for the authors' bioinformatics: Each library contained 2.2 to 3.6 million CDR3-containing reads, and somewhere between about 90,000 and nearly 500,000 clonotypes were identified for each individual. Reads carrying improper barcode index combinations were removed, after which the MiTCR software was used to build a cloneset for each library. While assembling CDR3 clonotypes, MiTCR filtered or rescued low-quality reads and corrected PCR and sequencing errors. Artificial out-of-frame clonotypes were mapped to in-frame sequences, with one indel allowed in the CDR3, and then removed. V and J gene usage similarity between donors was measured as Jensen-Shannon divergence divided by mean entropy. The public sequencing data were trimmed at Q25 with fastp and processed into clonotypes with MiXCR by TCRdb, which kept only in-frame beta chains. One record per CDR3 amino acid sequence lists the most common genes and DNA. TCRdb, not the authors, supplied the V and J calls. The sample table contains 350,000 to 400,000 distinct CDR3 sequences; only one count was recorded for 28% of them. The ten largest clones add up to roughly 6.1% of the sample.

The chain was built from TRBV9 and TRBJ1-6; possibly the D gene is TRBD1, per 6 matching bases. This receptor was identified in a woman aged 18-50 years in good health. Sequencing was done on a sample of PBMCs. The CDR3 reads as follows: CASSEGQSRSSYNSPLHF. DNA sequence: TGTGCCAGCAGCGAAGGACAGTCCCGAAGCTCCTATAATTCACCCCTCCACTTT.